These T cell receptor beta chains were read from a single sample in a study of T cell responses to AZD1222 COVID-19 vaccine. Using immunoSEQ multiplex PCR, the repertoire was profiled, and TCRdb retains in-frame clones only, with some absent. The data hold more than 150,000 clones, with about nine tenths observed a single time. The material sequenced was peripheral blood, taken on day 0 of AZD1222 vaccination. The receptors stem from an adult in good health. CDR3s include the opening cysteine and the closing phenylalanine or tryptophan. The D gene is left open where the match is weak. Size tells how often a clone was seen (once, few, many) or the class of an expanded clone, and some rows leave it out.

clone size	D gene	V gene	J gene	CDR3 protein	CDR3 DNA
-	-	TRBV30	TRBJ2-7	CAFSISGSYEQYF	TGTGCCTTCTCAATTAGCGGATCCTACGAGCAGTACTTC
-	TRBD1	TRBV5-1	TRBJ2-3	CASSLEPITNRGDTQYF	TGCGCCAGCAGCTTGGAACCAATTACGAACAGGGGAGATACGCAGTATTTT
-	TRBD1	TRBV28	TRBJ1-6	CASTTPGQGTYSPLHF	TGTGCCAGCACCACGCCGGGACAGGGGACTTATTCACCCCTCCACTTT
-	-	TRBV18	TRBJ1-3	CASSPLIPGASGNTIYF	TGTGCCAGCTCACCACTCATCCCCGGAGCCTCTGGAAACACCATATATTTT
once	TRBD2	TRBV27	TRBJ2-7	CASSTSGSFYEQYF	TGTGCCAGCAGTACTAGCGGGAGTTTTTACGAGCAGTACTTC
-	-	TRBV28	TRBJ2-5	CASSFGKETQYF	TGTGCCAGCAGTTTCGGCAAAGAGACCCAGTACTTC
-	-	TRBV4-3	TRBJ2-3	CASSQEAGASSTDTQYF	TGCGCCAGCAGCCAAGAGGCGGGGGCCTCGAGCACAGATACGCAGTATTTT
-	TRBD1	TRBV19	TRBJ2-4	CASSSGGKNIQYF	TGTGCCAGCTCGTCAGGGGGAAAAAACATTCAGTACTTC
-	-	TRBV30	TRBJ2-5	CAWSGQVKETQYF	TGTGCCTGGAGTGGACAGGTAAAAGAGACCCAGTACTTC
-	-	TRBV4-3	TRBJ1-1	CASSQKLPFGGGAAFF	TGCGCCAGCAGCCAAAAACTCCCCTTTGGTGGAGGTGCAGCTTTCTTT
-	TRBD2	TRBV27	TRBJ2-1	CASSWASLAGYEQFF	TGTGCCAGCAGCTGGGCGAGTCTAGCGGGCTATGAGCAGTTCTTC
-	-	TRBV7-9	TRBJ1-2	CASSLSDYGYTF	TGTGCCAGCAGCTTATCCGATTATGGCTACACCTTC
few	TRBD1	TRBV2	TRBJ1-6	CASSARGGLHF	TGTGCCAGCAGTGCCAGGGGGGGACTCCACTTT
few	-	TRBV24-1	TRBJ2-2	CATSDQPWDGNTGELFF	TGTGCCACCAGTGATCAGCCGTGGGACGGAAACACCGGGGAGCTGTTTTTT
-	-	TRBV7-2	TRBJ1-1	CASSVTRDLNTEAFF	TGTGCCAGCAGCGTAACGAGGGACCTGAACACTGAAGCTTTCTTT
-	-	TRBV19	TRBJ2-2	CASSTPPGGAAGELFF	TGTGCCAGTAGTACTCCACCGGGGGGCGCAGCCGGGGAGCTGTTTTTT
-	-	TRBV18	TRBJ2-3	CASSPPAATDTQYF	TGTGCCAGCTCACCACCGGCAGCCACAGATACGCAGTATTTT
-	-	TRBV6-5	TRBJ2-1	CASIRYRNEQFF	TGTGCCAGCATCCGCTACCGGAATGAGCAGTTCTTC
-	TRBD1	TRBV29-1	TRBJ1-2	CSAPGQYYGYTF	TGCAGCGCCCCGGGACAGTACTATGGCTACACCTTC
-	-	TRBV12-1	TRBJ1-2	CASSFPGTGLTYGYTF	TGTGCCAGCAGCTTCCCGGGGACAGGGTTAACCTATGGCTACACCTTC
-	-	TRBV4-3	TRBJ1-1	CASSQVGGAEAEAFF	TGCGCCAGCAGCCAAGTTGGGGGGGCAGAAGCTGAAGCTTTCTTT
-	TRBD2	TRBV7-2	TRBJ2-1	CASSLVSTSGGPWDKQFF	TGTGCCAGCAGCTTAGTCAGCACTAGCGGGGGCCCTTGGGATAAGCAGTTCTTC
-	TRBD1	TRBV5-1	TRBJ1-2	CASSIRQGSDGYTF	TGCGCCAGCAGCATCAGACAGGGATCTGATGGCTACACCTTC
-	-	TRBV7-9	TRBJ1-4	CASSLAQLGGKLFF	TGTGCCAGCAGCTTAGCCCAATTGGGGGGAAAACTGTTTTTT
-	-	TRBV6-1	TRBJ2-7	CASSGQRTIRAYEQYF	TGTGCCAGCAGTGGCCAAAGGACAATCCGGGCGTACGAGCAGTACTTC
-	-	TRBV4-1	TRBJ1-1	CASSQSGGGSNTEAFF	TGCGCCAGCAGCCAAAGCGGGGGGGGATCCAACACTGAAGCTTTCTTT
-	-	TRBV4-3	TRBJ2-2	CASSQERAGELFF	TGCGCCAGCAGCCAAGAGAGAGCCGGGGAGCTGTTTTTT
once	TRBD1	TRBV6-1	TRBJ1-1	CASSERQGLSEAFF	TGTGCCAGCAGTGAAAGACAGGGTTTATCTGAAGCTTTCTTT
-	-	TRBV5-1	TRBJ2-1	CASSPGWGSENEQFF	TGCGCCAGCAGCCCCGGGTGGGGTTCAGAGAATGAGCAGTTCTTC
-	-	TRBV6-5	TRBJ1-6	CASSIRENNSPLHF	TGTGCCAGCAGTATCCGGGAGAATAATTCACCCCTCCACTTT
-	-	TRBV29-1	TRBJ2-1	CSTGPRGAAASSYNEQFF	TGCAGTACCGGACCCAGGGGAGCAGCTGCAAGCTCCTACAATGAGCAGTTCTTC
-	-	TRBV7-8	TRBJ1-5	CASSFSLSNQPQHF	TGTGCCAGCAGTTTCTCTCTTAGCAATCAGCCCCAGCATTTT
-	-	TRBV9	TRBJ2-2	CASSPGASLTGELFF	TGTGCCAGCTCGCCAGGGGCTAGCCTCACCGGGGAGCTGTTTTTT
-	-	TRBV6-2/TRBV6-3	TRBJ1-1	CASSHGTEAFF	TGTGCCAGCAGTCACGGCACTGAAGCTTTCTTT
-	-	TRBV30	TRBJ1-4	CAWSVKGPKRAATNEKLFF	TGTGCCTGGAGTGTAAAGGGACCCAAGAGGGCGGCAACTAATGAAAAACTGTTTTTT
-	TRBD2	TRBV6-2/TRBV6-3	TRBJ2-7	CASSYGTSGGAYEQYF	TGTGCCAGCAGTTATGGGACTAGCGGGGGAGCCTACGAGCAGTACTTC
-	-	TRBV28	TRBJ1-4	CASSPGPSGGKLFF	TGTGCCAGCAGTCCCGGACCGTCCGGGGGAAAACTGTTTTTT
-	-	TRBV7-2	TRBJ2-5	CASSPNGVLGETQYF	TGTGCCAGCAGCCCGAACGGGGTTCTGGGTGAGACCCAGTACTTC
-	TRBD1	TRBV5-5	TRBJ2-7	CASSLVGGQGFSYEQYF	TGTGCCAGCAGCTTGGTAGGGGGACAGGGGTTCTCCTACGAGCAGTACTTC
once	TRBD1	TRBV27	TRBJ2-7	CASSSGGRGLYEQYF	TGTGCCAGCAGTTCTGGGGGCAGGGGGCTCTACGAGCAGTACTTC
once	TRBD1	TRBV28	TRBJ1-6	CASRDSNSPLHF	TGTGCCAGCCGGGACAGTAATTCACCCCTCCACTTT